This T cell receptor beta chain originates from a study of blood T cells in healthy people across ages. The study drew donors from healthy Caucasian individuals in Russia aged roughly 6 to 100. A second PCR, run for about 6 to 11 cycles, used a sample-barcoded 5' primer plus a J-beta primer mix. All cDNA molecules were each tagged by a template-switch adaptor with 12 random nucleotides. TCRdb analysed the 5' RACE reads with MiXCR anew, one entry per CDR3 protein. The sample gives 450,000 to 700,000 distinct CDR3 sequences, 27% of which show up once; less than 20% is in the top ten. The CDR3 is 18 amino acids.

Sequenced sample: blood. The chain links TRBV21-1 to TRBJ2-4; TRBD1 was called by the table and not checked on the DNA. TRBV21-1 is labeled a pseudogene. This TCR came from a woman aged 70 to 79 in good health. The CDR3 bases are TGTGCCAGCAGCAAAGTAGGGGCTCGCGCCCGGGCCAAAAACATTCAGTACTTC. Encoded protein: CASSKVGARARAKNIQYF.